The 21 T cell receptor beta chains listed next were all sequenced from one sample in a study of T-cell reconstitution after alpha-beta-depleted transplantation in children. Study-level results: Newly generated T cells supplied most T-cell counts and diversity one year post-transplant.

Preparation of the TCRbeta library was carried out with unique molecular identifiers. TCRdb re-analysed the PCR reads in MiXCR, keeping a single row per CDR3 protein. The sample includes some 300,000 distinct CDR3 sequences, approximately 7.3% seen only once; the top ten take approximately 9.6%. These receptors have no identified antigens. Sample: peripheral blood, taken 360 days after TCRalphabeta/CD19-depleted stem cell transplant. The source of these receptors is a female patient aged 2-10 years who had a stem cell transplant for Fanconi anemia, so the T cells may come from the graft donor.

This clonotype showed up many times. This chain links TRBV15 with TRBJ1-2; the D gene is possibly TRBD1 (5 bases). The germline V and J ends were trimmed by 0 bases and 8 bases, with 13 bases remaining between them. The CDR3 is 14 amino acids. Germline lookup yields CDR1 LNHNV and CDR2 YYDKDF (reference sequence). CDR3 amino acids: CATSRDPVGQGYTF. CDR3 nucleotide sequence: TGTGCCACCAGCAGAGATCCGGTGGGGCAGGGCTACACCTTC.

The rearrangement links TRBV6-5 to TRBJ2-5; D is undetermined. The V gene's germline CDR1 is MNHEY and CDR2 SVGAGI. V was clipped by 0 bases and J by 5 bases, with 16 bases between them. The CDR3 contains 16 residues. CDR3 DNA: TGTGCCAGCAGTTACTCACGCCAAATCAGTGGGGAGACCCAGTACTTC. Protein sequence: CASSYSRQISGETQYF.

This clonotype was recorded many times. The chain uses TRBV20-1 and TRBJ1-1, with D perhaps matching TRBD1 (5 bases). V lost 8 bases and J 10 bases, leaving 23 bases between the germline ends. The CDR3 sequence is 13 residues long. Looked up from germline, CDR1 is DFQATT and CDR2 is SNEGSKA (reference sequence). The CDR3 DNA follows: TGCAGTCCCTCGACGGGACCCGAGGGAAGAGCTTTCTTT. Its protein product is CSPSTGPEGRAFF.

In its sample, this clonotype was seen a few times. The rearrangement joins TRBV27 to TRBJ2-7; a weak D match, TRBD1 (5 bases). Germline V gene sequence: CDR1 MNHEY, CDR2 SMNVEV (reference sequence). The V and J ends lost 0 bases and 0 bases respectively, with 21 bases between them. The CDR3 is made up of 19 amino acids. In DNA, the CDR3 is TGTGCCAGCAGTTTATCCCCCTTTGGTGTGGCAGGGCCCTCCTACGAGCAGTACTTC. This encodes CASSLSPFGVAGPSYEQYF.

This clonotype was counted many times. The chain joins TRBV20-1 to TRBJ2-5; 7 bases line up with TRBD2. The CDR3 covers 16 residues. With 6 bases clipped from V and 4 bases from J, the junction kept 17 bases outside the gene matches. Germline loops: CDR1 DFQATT, CDR2 SNEGSKA (reference sequence). The CDR3 nucleotides read TGCAGTGCCCTACCCGGGGGAGCGGGGAAGGGAGAGACCCAGTACTTC. This codes for CSALPGGAGKGETQYF.

V is TRBV5-4 and J is TRBJ2-3; D may be TRBD1 or TRBD2 (6 bases each). The CDR3 consists of 18 residues. Germline loops: CDR1 SGHNT, CDR2 YYREEE (reference sequence). Trimming cost V 0 bases and J 2 bases, with 19 bases left between them. The CDR3 DNA follows: TGTGCCAGCAGCTTGGTCTTTGCCGGGGGCGGCAACACAGATACGCAGTATTTT. Amino acids: CASSLVFAGGGNTDTQYF.

In its sample, this clonotype was seen many times. V usage is TRBV20-1 and J usage is TRBJ1-2, with D tentatively TRBD1 (5 bases). CDR1 and CDR2 from the germline V gene are DFQATT and SNEGSKA (reference sequence). The CDR3 extends over 15 amino acids. The V gene lost 0 bases and the J gene lost 3 bases, with 14 bases spanning the gap. In DNA, the CDR3 is TGCAGTGCTAGAGATCCCGGACTGACAGACTATGGCTACACCTTC. Its protein is CSARDPGLTDYGYTF.

This rearrangement joins TRBV7-6 to TRBJ1-1, with 9 bases matching TRBD1. Germline V gene data show CDR1 as SGHVS and CDR2 as FNYEAQ. The J segment lost 8 bases and the V segment lost 2 bases, leaving 3 bases of the junction unmatched. The CDR3 runs 13 residues. The CDR3 reads CASSLWTGDEAFF. The DNA of the CDR3 is TGTGCCAGCAGCTTATGGACAGGGGACGAAGCTTTCTTT.

There are many counts of this clonotype. The chain links TRBV20-1 to TRBJ2-1, with TRBD2 identical over 7 bases. The CDR3 spans 13 residues. CDR1 DFQATT and CDR2 SNEGSKA come from the germline V gene (reference sequence). The V gene end was trimmed by 6 bases and the J gene end by 1 base; junction bases not matched to a gene: 3. The CDR3 is CSALSGSYNEQFF. Written as DNA, the CDR3 is TGCAGTGCCCTTAGCGGGTCCTACAATGAGCAGTTCTTC.

Ten or more counts support this clonotype. V is TRBV6-2 or TRBV6-3 and J is TRBJ2-2; D unclear. The CDR3 covers 18 residues. V lost 0 bases and J 0 bases, leaving 14 bases between the germline ends. From germline, CDR1 is MNHEY and CDR2 SVGEGT. The CDR3 protein is CASSYSRVDGSNTGELFF. CDR3 DNA: TGTGCCAGCAGTTACTCTAGGGTGGACGGATCGAACACCGGGGAGCTGTTTTTT.

This clonotype was seen repeatedly, ten times or more. The rearrangement joins TRBV6-5 to TRBJ1-6; D not certain. This CDR3 spans 16 amino acids. CDR1 is MNHEY and CDR2 is SVGAGI in the germline V gene. Trimming left V 2 bases short and J 0 bases short, with 8 bases between. CDR3 residues: CASSYLRSSYNSPLHF. Here the CDR3 DNA reads TGTGCCAGCAGTTACCTCAGGAGCTCCTATAATTCACCCCTCCACTTT.

The chain has TRBV2 and TRBJ2-2; the match to TRBD2 covers 15 bases. Per germline, CDR1 SNHLY and CDR2 FYNNEI. The ends lost 11 bases at V and 1 base at J; junction bases unmatched: 11. The CDR3 consists of 18 residues. CDR3: CALSSGLAGGRNTGELFF. The CDR3 DNA sequence: TGTGCCCTCAGTTCCGGACTAGCGGGAGGGCGGAACACCGGGGAGCTGTTTTTT.

This clonotype occurred many times. This chain links TRBV12-3 or TRBV12-4 with TRBJ2-3; D is uncertain. This CDR3 contains 12 residues. Trimming pared 6 bases from V and 6 bases from J, leaving 10 bases between. Written as DNA, the CDR3 is TGTGCCAGCAGCCGCCTCTTGGATACGCAGTATTTT. Protein product: CASSRLLDTQYF.

This clonotype has ten or more counts. V gene TRBV28 combines with J gene TRBJ1-2; D call uncertain. The V end lost 5 bases, the J end lost 3 bases, and 7 bases lay between the germline ends. Germline CDR1 is MDHEN and CDR2 is SYDVKM. CDR3 length: 12 amino acids. DNA of the CDR3: TGTGCCAGCAGTCCCTCCGACTATGGCTACACCTTC. Translating it yields CASSPSDYGYTF.

At least ten counts were recorded for this clonotype. The rearrangement joins TRBV12-3 or TRBV12-4 to TRBJ2-2; D is possibly TRBD1 or TRBD2 (6 bases each). The CDR3 has 15 residues. Between the trimmed V and J ends, which lost 6 bases and 5 bases, there was a span of 16 bases. Here the CDR3 DNA reads TGTGCCAGCAGGCCCCCGGGGGCCATTACCGGGGAGCTGTTTTTT. Amino acid sequence: CASRPPGAITGELFF.

This clonotype was recorded at least ten times. The chain carries TRBV10-3 and TRBJ2-5; unclear D gene. CDR1 ENHRY and CDR2 SYGVKD come from the germline V gene. V lost 4 bases to trimming and J lost 2 bases, with 11 bases between them. The CDR3 runs 14 residues. The CDR3 loop reads CAISGGSRQETQYF. The CDR3 nucleotides read TGTGCCATCAGTGGAGGTTCGCGTCAAGAGACCCAGTACTTC.

This clonotype was detected a few times. The chain employs TRBV19 and TRBJ2-7, with D possibly TRBD2 on 6 matching bases. CDR3 length: 12 amino acids. The germline V and J ends were trimmed by 3 bases and 6 bases, with 9 bases remaining between them. Germline CDR1 reads LNHDA; CDR2 reads SQIVND (reference sequence). CDR3 loop: CASSISGGEQYF. The CDR3 DNA sequence: TGTGCCAGTAGTATTTCCGGGGGCGAGCAGTACTTC.

This clonotype came up many times. The chain carries TRBV20-1 and TRBJ2-1; D call uncertain. Trimming took off 2 bases at V and 0 bases at J, with 14 bases between the two ends. Germline lookup yields CDR1 DFQATT and CDR2 SNEGSKA (reference sequence). The CDR3 runs 16 residues. The CDR3 loop reads CSARNTMSLSYNEQFF. DNA of the CDR3: TGCAGTGCTAGAAATACCATGTCCCTCTCCTACAATGAGCAGTTCTTC.

This clonotype has at least ten counts. The chain joins TRBV28 to TRBJ2-5; 7 nucleotides match TRBD1. The trim removed 8 bases at V and 7 bases at J, leaving 10 bases unmatched. The CDR3 covers 13 residues. The germline CDR1 and CDR2 sequences are MDHEN and SYDVKM. The CDR3: CASRDSSILTQYF. The CDR3 DNA reads TGTGCCAGCCGGGACAGTTCCATCCTGACCCAGTACTTC.

About this clonotype: A much larger clone sits a single nucleotide away, making a read error possible. A read error is likely, as this CDR3 ends without the conserved phenylalanine or tryptophan. The CDR3: CASSPQGALGEKLFY. The CDR3 nucleotides read TGTGCCAGCAGTCCCCAGGGGGCGCTAGGTGAAAAACTGTTTTAT. The chain couples TRBV12-3 or TRBV12-4 to TRBJ1-4; 8 bases agree with TRBD1. The length of the CDR3 is 15 residues. Germline trimming cut 5 bases from V and 7 bases from J; bases unmatched to any gene: 9.

V usage is TRBV9 and J usage is TRBJ2-1; possibly TRBD1 for D (6 bases). Germline V gene lookup returns CDR1 SGDLS and CDR2 YYNGEE. V dropped 2 bases and J dropped 4 bases, with 7 bases sitting between them. The CDR3 runs to 13 residues. CDR3 region: CASSVGAYNEQFF. For the CDR3, the DNA is TGTGCCAGCAGCGTGGGGGCATACAATGAGCAGTTCTTC.